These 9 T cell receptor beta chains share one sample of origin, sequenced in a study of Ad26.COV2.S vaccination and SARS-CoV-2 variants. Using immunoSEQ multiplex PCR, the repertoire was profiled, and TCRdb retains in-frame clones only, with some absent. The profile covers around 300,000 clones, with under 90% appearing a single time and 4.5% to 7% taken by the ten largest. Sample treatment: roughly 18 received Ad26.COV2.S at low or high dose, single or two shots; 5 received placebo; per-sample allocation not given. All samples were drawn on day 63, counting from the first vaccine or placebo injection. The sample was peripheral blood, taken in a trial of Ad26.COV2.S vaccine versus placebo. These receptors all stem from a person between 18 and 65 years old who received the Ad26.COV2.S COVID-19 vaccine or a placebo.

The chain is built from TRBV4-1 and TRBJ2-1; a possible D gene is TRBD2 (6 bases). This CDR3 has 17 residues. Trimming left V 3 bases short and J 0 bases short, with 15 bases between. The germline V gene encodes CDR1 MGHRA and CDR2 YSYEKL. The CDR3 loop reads CASSQVTGEFSYNEQFF. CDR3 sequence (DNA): TGCGCCAGCAGCCAGGTTACGGGAGAATTCTCCTACAATGAGCAGTTCTTC.

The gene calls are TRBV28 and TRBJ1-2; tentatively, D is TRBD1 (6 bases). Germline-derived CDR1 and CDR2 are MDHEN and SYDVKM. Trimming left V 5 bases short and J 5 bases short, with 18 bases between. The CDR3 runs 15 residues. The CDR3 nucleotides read TGTGCCAGCAGTACACCCCCGGGGGCGTCTTATGGCTACACCTTC. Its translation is CASSTPPGASYGYTF.

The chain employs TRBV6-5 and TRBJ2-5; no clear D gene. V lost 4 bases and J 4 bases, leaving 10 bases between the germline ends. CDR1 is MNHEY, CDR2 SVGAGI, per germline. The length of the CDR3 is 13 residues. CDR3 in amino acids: CASSLAFGETQYF. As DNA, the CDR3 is TGTGCCAGCAGTTTAGCATTTGGAGAGACCCAGTACTTC.

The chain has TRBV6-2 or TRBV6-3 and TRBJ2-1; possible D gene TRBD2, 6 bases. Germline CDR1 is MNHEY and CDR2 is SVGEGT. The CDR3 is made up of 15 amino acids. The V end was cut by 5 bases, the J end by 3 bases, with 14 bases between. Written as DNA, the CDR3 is TGTGCCAGCAGTAGGAGGGACTTTCTCTACAATGAGCAGTTCTTC. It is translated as CASSRRDFLYNEQFF.

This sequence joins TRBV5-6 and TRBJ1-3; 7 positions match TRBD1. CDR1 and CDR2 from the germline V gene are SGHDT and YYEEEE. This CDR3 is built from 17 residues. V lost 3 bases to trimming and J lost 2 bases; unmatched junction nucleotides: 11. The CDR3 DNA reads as TGTGCCAGCAGCTCCTACACCGGGACAGTCGCTGGAAACACCATATATTTT. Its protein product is CASSSYTGTVAGNTIYF.

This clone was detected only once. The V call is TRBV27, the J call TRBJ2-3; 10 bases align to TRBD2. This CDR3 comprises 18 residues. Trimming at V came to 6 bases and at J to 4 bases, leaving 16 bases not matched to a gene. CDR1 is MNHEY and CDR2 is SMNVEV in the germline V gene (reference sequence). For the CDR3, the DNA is TGTGCCAGCAGCCCCTCGGGACTAGCGTCTCCTCTGGCAGATACGCAGTATTTT. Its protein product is CASSPSGLASPLADTQYF.

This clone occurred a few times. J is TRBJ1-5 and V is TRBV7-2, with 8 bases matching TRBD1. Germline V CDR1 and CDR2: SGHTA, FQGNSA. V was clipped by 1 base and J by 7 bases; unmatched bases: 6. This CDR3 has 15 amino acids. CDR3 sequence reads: CASSLGQGTRQPQHF. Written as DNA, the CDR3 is TGTGCCAGCAGCTTAGGACAGGGGACCCGGCAGCCCCAGCATTTT.

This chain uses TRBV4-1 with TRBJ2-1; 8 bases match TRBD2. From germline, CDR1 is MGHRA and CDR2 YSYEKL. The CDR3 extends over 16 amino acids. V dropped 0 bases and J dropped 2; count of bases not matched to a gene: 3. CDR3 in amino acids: CASSQELADAYNEQFF. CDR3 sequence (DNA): TGCGCCAGCAGCCAAGAACTAGCGGATGCCTACAATGAGCAGTTCTTC.

CDR3 amino acids: CASSTPQADRFGPYVNTEAFF. The CDR3 region has the DNA TGTGCCAGCAGTACACCCCAGGCCGACAGGTTTGGCCCGTACGTGAACACTGAAGCTTTCTTT. The V and J genes are TRBV6-2 or TRBV6-3 and TRBJ1-1; tentatively, D is TRBD1 (6 bases). The length of the CDR3 is 21 residues. V lost 5 bases and J 0 bases, leaving 31 bases between the germline ends. Per the germline V gene, CDR1 is MNHEY and CDR2 is SVGEGT.